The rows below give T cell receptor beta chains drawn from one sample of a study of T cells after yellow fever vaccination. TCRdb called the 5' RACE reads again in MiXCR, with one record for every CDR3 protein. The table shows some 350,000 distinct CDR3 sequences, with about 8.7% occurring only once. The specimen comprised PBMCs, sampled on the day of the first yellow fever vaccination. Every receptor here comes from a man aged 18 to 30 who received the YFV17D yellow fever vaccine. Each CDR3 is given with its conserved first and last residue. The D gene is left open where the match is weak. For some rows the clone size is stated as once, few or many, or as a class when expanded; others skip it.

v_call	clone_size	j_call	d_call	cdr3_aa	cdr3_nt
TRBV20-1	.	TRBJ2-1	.	CSAARRSSYNEQFF	TGCAGTGCTGCAAGAAGGAGCTCCTACAATGAGCAGTTCTTC
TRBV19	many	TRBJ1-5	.	CASSRGAGGGNQPQHF	TGTGCCAGTAGTCGGGGGGCCGGGGGCGGCAATCAGCCCCAGCATTTT
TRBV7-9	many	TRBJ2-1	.	CASSFQGPVYNEQFF	TGTGCCAGCAGCTTTCAGGGGCCCGTGTACAATGAGCAGTTCTTC
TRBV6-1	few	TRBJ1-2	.	CASRSQALYGYTF	TGTGCCAGCAGGTCCCAGGCCTTGTATGGCTACACCTTC
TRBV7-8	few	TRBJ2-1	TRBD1	CASSFEGARYNEQFF	TGTGCCAGCAGCTTCGAGGGGGCAAGGTACAATGAGCAGTTCTTC
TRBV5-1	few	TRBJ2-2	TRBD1	CASSLSGQGNTGELFF	TGCGCCAGCAGCTTGAGCGGACAGGGGAACACCGGGGAGCTGTTTTTT
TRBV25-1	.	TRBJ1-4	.	CASSVHSGAEKLFF	TGTGCCAGCAGTGTCCACTCGGGGGCAGAAAAACTGTTTTTT
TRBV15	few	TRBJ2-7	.	CATSTEKRTNRVEQYF	TGTGCCACCAGCACCGAGAAACGAACTAACCGTGTCGAGCAGTACTTC
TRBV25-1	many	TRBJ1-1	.	CASSESKDANTEAFF	TGTGCCAGCAGTGAGTCTAAGGACGCGAACACTGAAGCTTTCTTT
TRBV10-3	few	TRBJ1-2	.	CAITSGYNYGYTF	TGTGCCATCACCTCGGGGTATAACTATGGCTACACCTTC
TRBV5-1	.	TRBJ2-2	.	CASSRQERAGELFF	TGCGCCAGCAGCCGACAGGAACGCGCCGGGGAGCTGTTTTTT
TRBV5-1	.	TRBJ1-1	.	CASSLGTGEHTEAFF	TGCGCCAGCAGCTTGGGTACGGGAGAACACACTGAAGCTTTCTTT
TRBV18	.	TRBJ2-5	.	CASSPYQEETQYF	TGTGCCAGCTCACCATACCAGGAAGAGACCCAGTACTTC
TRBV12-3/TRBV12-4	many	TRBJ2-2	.	CASSGVPGELFF	TGTGCCAGCAGTGGGGTACCCGGGGAGCTGTTTTTT
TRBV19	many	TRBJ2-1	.	CASRALPESYNEQFF	TGTGCCAGTAGGGCCCTGCCGGAGTCCTACAATGAGCAGTTCTTC
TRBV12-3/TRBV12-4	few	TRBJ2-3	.	CASSLGGVGEYF	TGTGCCAGCAGTTTGGGCGGGGTAGGGGAGTATTTT
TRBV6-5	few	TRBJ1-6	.	CASSFAGNAYSPLHF	TGTGCCAGCAGTTTCGCCGGGAACGCATATTCACCCCTCCACTTT
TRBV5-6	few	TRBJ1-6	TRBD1	CASNTARGGGNSPLHF	TGTGCCAGCAACACCGCCAGGGGGGGCGGCAATTCACCCCTCCACTTT
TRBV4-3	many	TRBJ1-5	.	CASSQERNQPQHF	TGCGCCAGCAGCCAAGAGCGGAATCAGCCCCAGCATTTT
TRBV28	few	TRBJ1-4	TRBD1	CASSLRRTGNEKLFF	TGTGCCAGCAGTTTACGCCGGACAGGGAACGAAAAACTGTTTTTT
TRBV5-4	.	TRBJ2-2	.	CASRDTGELFF	TGTGCCAGCAGGGACACCGGGGAGCTGTTTTTT
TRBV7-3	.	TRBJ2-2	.	CASSRGPAGNTGELFF	TGTGCCAGCAGCCGAGGCCCCGCGGGGAACACCGGGGAGCTGTTTTTT